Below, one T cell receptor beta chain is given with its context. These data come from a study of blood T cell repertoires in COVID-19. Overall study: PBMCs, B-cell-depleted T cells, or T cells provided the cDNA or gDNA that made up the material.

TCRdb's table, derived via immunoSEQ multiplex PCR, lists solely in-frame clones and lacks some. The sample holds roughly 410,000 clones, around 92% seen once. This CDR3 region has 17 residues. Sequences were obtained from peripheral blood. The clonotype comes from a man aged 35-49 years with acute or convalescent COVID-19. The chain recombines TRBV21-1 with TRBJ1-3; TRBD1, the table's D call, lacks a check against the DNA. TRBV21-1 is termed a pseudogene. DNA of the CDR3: TGTGCCAGCAGCAAAGTTGGGTGGATGGGCTCCGGAAACACCATATATTTT. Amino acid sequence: CASSKVGWMGSGNTIYF.